The sequence of this T cell receptor beta chain was determined in a study of blood T cell repertoires in COVID-19. Clones were read by immunoSEQ multiplex PCR, and TCRdb kept only the in-frame ones, dropping some. The table lists tens of thousands of clones, 70% to 90% of them singletons, with around 12% in the top ten. Per germline, CDR1 LGHNA and CDR2 YNFKEQ. The CDR3 loop spans 16 amino acids. J was trimmed by 4 bases and V by 1 base; bases with no gene match: 6. The TCR sequence derives from a human donor in a cohort sampled during active COVID-19. The donor label of this sample is uncertain. This chain uses TRBV4-2 with TRBJ2-3; TRBD2 matches at 9 bases. The material sequenced was peripheral blood. The CDR3 here is CASSQVLAGSADTQYF. DNA of the CDR3: TGTGCCAGCAGCCAAGTGCTAGCGGGGAGTGCAGATACGCAGTATTTT.